This record looks at one TCR beta chain sequence and its context. There is no known antigen for this receptor. No per-base quality is available; no much larger clone lies one base away. The data were obtained in a study of blood T cell repertoires in COVID-19 (dated by TCRdb to about 2020). Background for the entire study: Collaborator samples came from the United States, Italy and Spain and covered acute and convalescent phases of COVID-19. The repertoires were released in a freely available public database meant as a resource for research on the immune response to SARS-CoV-2. A de-identified subject ID, COVID-19 status, age in years and sex were almost always included in the sample metadata. The prospective study material was composed of cDNA or gDNA derived from T cells, B-cell-depleted T cells, or PBMCs. Where HLA class I and class II types were available, the types were taken from metadata supplied by the sample provider, not from assay-based typing. Subjects who had been exposed to COVID-19, were actively infected with it, or had recovered from it provided the deeply sampled blood TCRbeta repertoires that made up the dataset. Samples came from the ongoing ImmuneRACE study (first 160 participants) plus 1,254 subjects from 6 global collaborators. What the work shows at the level of the full study, not this receptor alone: The amount of clinical and demographic metadata varied by source and participant and was provided uncurated.

TCRbeta CDR3 regions were amplified from genomic DNA using the immunoSEQ Assay, a bias-controlled multiplex PCR. In the authors' own workflow: The number of nucleated cells in each sample was estimated from the amplification of reference gene primers within the assay. To quantify the absolute abundance of each unique TCRbeta CDR3 rearrangement, sequence reads were collapsed and filtered. For each sample, productive Simpson clonality was calculated as the square root of Simpson's diversity index across productive rearrangements. TCRdb mirrors the immuneACCESS table, restricted to in-frame sequences. Some clones are absent from its copies; in checked studies, under half trace to an unresolved V gene, and the reason for the others is unknown. The V and J calls and clone size come from that table; D and trimming were worked out from the DNA. The sample table contains a few hundred thousand clones; only one count was recorded for over 75% of them. The ten largest clones take up 0.87% of the sample.

One collaborating source in Seattle enrolled patients while the patients were actively infected and followed the patients over time throughout the course of disease. Whole blood was collected in K2EDTA tubes by collaborating institutions according to the institutions' own protocols. Collaborator samples were shipped for TCRbeta analysis as frozen whole blood, isolated PBMCs, or DNA extracted from either sample type. This receptor was identified in a human donor with COVID-19, enrolled during active disease. The donor label of this sample is uncertain. Sequenced: peripheral blood.

The DNA reads as follows: TGTGCCAGCAGCCCACCCAGGGGGGACACTGAAGCTTTCTTT. This gives the protein CASSPPRGDTEAFF. The V and J segments used are TRBV5-4 and TRBJ1-1; TRBD1 matches 7 bases in the middle. There are 14 amino acids in the CDR3, from cysteine to phenylalanine inclusive. Only the CDR3 region is kept as DNA, spanning 42 bases read in frame from base 1. Clipping removes 4 bases from V and 3 bases from J, with 6 as the unmatched junction base count. Taken from the germline V gene (reference sequence), the CDR1 and CDR2 loops are SGHNT and YYREEE.